The 30 T cell receptor beta chains given below trace back to one sample, sequenced in a study of blood T cell repertoires in COVID-19. Assay used: immunoSEQ multiplex PCR; TCRdb lists only in-frame clones, some missing. The sample yields 130,000 or so clones, around 83% seen once. Sequenced: PBMCs or T cells enriched from blood (not recorded which). The receptors shown here come from a woman aged 30 to 39 who had recovered from COVID-19.

The J gene is TRBJ2-7, the V gene TRBV7-9, with D perhaps TRBD1 (5 bases). The CDR3 covers 14 residues. Germline CDR1 and CDR2: SEHNR and FQNEAQ (reference sequence). V lost 2 bases and J 2 bases, leaving 10 bases between the germline ends. The CDR3 spells CASSLITGPYEQYF. Here the CDR3 DNA reads TGTGCCAGCAGCTTAATTACAGGTCCCTACGAGCAGTACTTC.

The chain has TRBV27 and TRBJ1-6, with 8 bases lining up with TRBD1. The CDR3 consists of 15 residues. After removal of 3 bases from V and 10 bases from J, the junction contained 8 bases not matched to a gene. The germline V gene encodes CDR1 MNHEY and CDR2 SMNVEV (reference sequence). The CDR3 is CASSFQFTGGSPLHF. CDR3 DNA: TGTGCCAGCAGTTTCCAGTTTACAGGGGGGTCACCCCTCCACTTT.

The V and J genes are TRBV29-1 and TRBJ1-1; a weak D match, TRBD1 (5 bases). CDR3 length equals 13 residues. CDR1 is SQVTM, CDR2 ANQGSEA, per germline. V gave up 3 bases and J gave up 3 bases, with 11 bases separating them. This CDR3 is CSVDRGWDTEAFF. The DNA of the CDR3 is TGCAGCGTTGATCGGGGGTGGGACACTGAAGCTTTCTTT.

The chain couples TRBV6-2 or TRBV6-3 to TRBJ1-1; possibly TRBD1 for D (6 bases). The CDR3 is 15 amino acids. The germline V gene encodes CDR1 MNHEY and CDR2 SVGEGT. V lost 3 bases to trimming and J lost 2 bases, with 13 bases between them. CDR3 DNA: TGTGCCAGCAGTTATAGGGGCAGGGGAAACACTGAAGCTTTCTTT. Translated, it gives CASSYRGRGNTEAFF.

The chain is built from TRBV3-1 (or the pseudogene TRBV3-2) and TRBJ2-3, with TRBD2 as a possible D gene (5 bases). The CDR3 is 16 amino acids. Looked up from germline, CDR1 is LGHDT and CDR2 is YNNKEL (reference sequence). V was shortened by 0 bases and J by 0 bases, with 10 bases between the two germline ends. In DNA form, the CDR3 reads TGTGCCAGCAGCCAAGAGGTGGGGAGTAGCACAGATACGCAGTATTTT. It specifies CASSQEVGSSTDTQYF.

This rearrangement joins TRBV6-5 to TRBJ2-1; 7 bases are a match to TRBD2. Germline V gives CDR1 MNHEY, CDR2 SVGAGI. The J segment lost 8 bases and the V segment lost 7 bases, leaving 5 bases of the junction unmatched. CDR3 length: 12 residues. CDR3 amino acids: CASMGLSDEQFF. The CDR3 bases are TGTGCCAGCATGGGACTAAGCGATGAGCAGTTCTTC.

V is TRBV10-3 and J is TRBJ2-1, with 13 bases identical to TRBD2. The CDR3 runs 15 residues. Germline CDR1 ENHRY, CDR2 SYGVKD. V was pared by 2 bases and J by 6 bases, with 1 base of the junction left unmatched. This chain's CDR3 is CAISETSGRANEQFF. For the CDR3, the DNA is TGTGCCATCAGTGAGACTAGCGGGAGGGCCAATGAGCAGTTCTTC.

The chain recombines TRBV5-1 with TRBJ2-1; 12 bases map to TRBD2. The length of the CDR3 is 18 residues. J gave up 9 bases and V 1 base, and 14 bases lay outside the gene matches. Germline assignment: CDR1 SGHRS and CDR2 YFSETQ. The CDR3 spells CASSLLGLAGILPGEQFF. The CDR3 DNA sequence: TGCGCCAGCAGCTTGCTGGGACTAGCGGGCATCCTCCCCGGTGAGCAGTTCTTC.

The genes are TRBV30 and TRBJ2-3; 9 positions agree with TRBD2. This CDR3 is built from 14 residues. Trimming removed 4 bases from V and 1 base from J; junction bases left unmatched: 3. Germline values: CDR1 GTSNPN, CDR2 SVGIG (reference sequence). The CDR3 DNA sequence: TGTGCCTGGATCGAGCGGGAGGGCACAGATACGCAGTATTTT. Translated, it gives CAWIEREGTDTQYF.

The chain joins TRBV4-1 to TRBJ2-7; 10 nucleotides align to TRBD2. In germline, CDR1 is MGHRA, CDR2 YSYEKL. The CDR3 consists of 16 residues. V shed 5 bases, J shed 0 bases, and the junction held 7 bases outside the gene matches. The CDR3 here is CASSYGLAEFSYEQYF. CDR3 bases: TGCGCCAGCAGCTATGGACTAGCGGAATTCTCCTACGAGCAGTACTTC.

This rearrangement joins TRBV7-2 to TRBJ2-3; 9 bases are shared with TRBD2. The junction had 8 bases not matched to a gene; V was cut back by 0 bases and J by 4 bases. The CDR3 spans 17 residues. Per germline, CDR1 SGHTA and CDR2 FQGNSA. The CDR3 DNA is TGTGCCAGCAGCTTAGCGTTTGCGGGAGGGCCGTCAGATACGCAGTATTTT. As protein: CASSLAFAGGPSDTQYF.

The V call is TRBV4-2, the J call TRBJ1-2; 11 bases are a match to TRBD1. The ends lost 2 bases at V and 6 bases at J; junction bases unmatched: 2. The CDR3 is 14 residues long. The V gene's germline CDR1 is LGHNA and CDR2 YNFKEQ. As DNA, the CDR3 is TGTGCCAGCAGCCAATTGGGACAGGGGGATGGCTACACCTTC. Translated, it gives CASSQLGQGDGYTF.

This chain links TRBV4-3 with TRBJ1-4; D gene unclear. Per germline, CDR1 LGHNA and CDR2 YSLEER. V lost 10 bases to trimming and J lost 0 bases, with 12 bases between them. The CDR3 sequence is 14 residues long. For the CDR3, the DNA is TGCGCCAAACACAGACCCCCAACTAATGAAAAACTGTTTTTT. Protein: CAKHRPPTNEKLFF.

This chain uses TRBV20-1 with TRBJ1-1; weak D call: TRBD1 (5 bases). In germline, CDR1 is DFQATT, CDR2 SNEGSKA (reference sequence). CDR3 length: 10 amino acids. Trimming took 7 bases from V and 4 from J, leaving 7 bases between them. The CDR3 nucleotides are TGCAGTGTCCAGGGCACTGAAGCTTTCTTT. Translation gives CSVQGTEAFF.

This clone was counted once. The genes are TRBV7-3 and TRBJ1-1; the D gene is possibly TRBD1 (6 bases). Deletions cut 5 bases from V and 3 bases from J, with 13 bases between. This CDR3 has 14 amino acids. The V gene's germline CDR1 is SGHTA and CDR2 FQGTGA. The CDR3 coding sequence is TGTGCCAGCAGCCAAACAGGGCTTGACACTGAAGCTTTCTTT. Translation: CASSQTGLDTEAFF.

This chain uses TRBV9 with TRBJ2-2; D is undetermined. This CDR3 is built from 14 residues. CDR1 and CDR2 from the germline V gene are SGDLS and YYNGEE. The V end lost 4 bases, the J end lost 5 bases, and 12 bases lay between the germline ends. The CDR3 here is CASSPTLITGELFF. CDR3 DNA sequence: TGTGCCAGCAGCCCGACACTTATAACCGGGGAGCTGTTTTTT.

The rearrangement uses TRBV5-1 and TRBJ2-5, with 12 bases identical to TRBD2. Trimming took 1 base from V and 5 from J; bases not matched to a gene: 6. There are 16 residues in the CDR3. Germline CDR1 and CDR2: SGHRS and YFSETQ. The CDR3 loop reads CASSLRLAGESETQYF. The CDR3 DNA follows: TGCGCCAGCAGCTTGAGACTAGCGGGAGAGTCCGAGACCCAGTACTTC.

The chain uses TRBV11-2 and TRBJ2-3; the match to TRBD2 covers 11 bases. Germline CDR1 and CDR2: SGHAT and FQNNGV. This CDR3 comprises 18 residues. J gave up 6 bases and V 5 bases, and 16 bases lay outside the gene matches. The CDR3 bases are TGTGCCAGCAGCCCCCTCGTGGCTAGCGGGAGGTATATGGATACGCAGTATTTT. This gives the protein CASSPLVASGRYMDTQYF.

This chain joins TRBV4-1 and TRBJ2-7; possibly TRBD2 for D (7 bases). This CDR3 spans 15 amino acids. The V gene's germline CDR1 is MGHRA and CDR2 YSYEKL. Trimming took off 8 bases at V and 1 base at J, with 18 bases between the two ends. The CDR3, as DNA: TGCGCCAGCCGCCCACGGGAGGACAGTTCCTACGAGCAGTACTTC. Translation: CASRPREDSSYEQYF.

J is TRBJ2-3 and V is TRBV9, with 7 bases identical to TRBD1. The V segment lost 0 bases and the J segment 1 base; nucleotides outside the gene matches: 11. Germline lookup yields CDR1 SGDLS and CDR2 YYNGEE. This CDR3 has 18 amino acids. In DNA form, the CDR3 reads TGTGCCAGCAGCGTAGTACCCGGGACAGCCCTCCGCACAGATACGCAGTATTTT. Its protein is CASSVVPGTALRTDTQYF.

The gene calls are TRBV19 and TRBJ1-2; D perhaps matches TRBD1 (5 bases). V gave up 7 bases and J gave up 3 bases, with 18 bases separating them. CDR1 and CDR2 (germline): LNHDA, SQIVND (reference sequence). The CDR3 spans 15 residues. CDR3 in DNA: TGTGCCAGTACCGCGGGGGGGGATTTTGACTATGGCTACACCTTC. The encoded protein is CASTAGGDFDYGYTF.

The chain uses TRBV18 and TRBJ1-4; D gene uncertain. Looked up from germline, CDR1 is KGHSH and CDR2 is LQKENI. V lost 1 base and J lost 3, with 9 bases in between. This CDR3 has 15 amino acids. The CDR3 DNA follows: TGTGCCAGCTCACCACGTCAGATTGCTAATGAAAAACTGTTTTTT. This codes for CASSPRQIANEKLFF.

The chain joins TRBV27 to TRBJ2-7, with 8 bases fitting TRBD1. Germline CDR1 is MNHEY and CDR2 is SMNVEV (reference sequence). CDR3 length: 13 residues. J gave up 5 bases and V 4 bases, and 4 bases lay outside the gene matches. The CDR3 is CASSYDRGHEQYF. CDR3 bases: TGTGCCAGCAGTTACGACAGGGGACACGAGCAGTACTTC.

This clone was picked up one time. This chain connects TRBV5-4 to TRBJ1-2, with D possibly being TRBD1 (5 bases). V lost 0 bases and J lost 0, with 18 bases in between. There are 18 residues in the CDR3. CDR1 and CDR2 from the germline V gene are SGHNT and YYREEE (reference sequence). This chain's CDR3 is CASSLGRARESSNYGYTF. CDR3 coding DNA: TGTGCCAGCAGCTTGGGGAGGGCCAGGGAATCTTCTAACTATGGCTACACCTTC.

The rearrangement uses TRBV27 and TRBJ1-3; D is unclear. The germline V gene has CDR1 MNHEY and CDR2 SMNVEV (reference sequence). The CDR3 extends over 13 amino acids. Trimming took 4 bases from V and 0 from J, leaving 4 bases between them. The CDR3 DNA reads as TGTGCCAGCAGTTCGGTCTCTGGAAACACCATATATTTT. Protein product: CASSSVSGNTIYF.

The chain is built from TRBV28 and TRBJ1-1; D gene unclear. The CDR3 length is 15 residues. Trimming shortened V by 6 bases and J by 8 bases, and 22 bases separated the two germline ends. Germline assignment: CDR1 MDHEN and CDR2 SYDVKM. CDR3 in DNA: TGTGCCAGCAGCCCGGACTCGGGCAGAATTTTAGAAGCTTTCTTT. This codes for CASSPDSGRILEAFF. The complete variable domain, with remaining parts taken from reference TRBV28 and TRBJ1-1, reads DVKVTQSSRYLVKRTGEKVFLECVQDMDHENMFWYRQDPGLGLRLIYFSYDVKMKEKGDIPEGYSVSREKKERFSLILESASTNQTSMYLCASSPDSGRILEAFFGQGTRLTVV.

This clone was recorded once. The rearrangement links TRBV29-1 to TRBJ2-7; 8 bases are shared with TRBD1. The germline V gene has CDR1 SQVTM and CDR2 ANQGSEA. This CDR3 region has 14 residues. J lost 5 bases, V lost 2 bases, and 8 bases had no gene match. CDR3 amino acids: CSVESPRTGNEQYF. In DNA, the CDR3 is TGCAGCGTTGAAAGCCCACGGACAGGGAACGAGCAGTACTTC.

This clone was observed once. The CDR3 nucleotides are TGTGCCAGCAGCCAAGGAGCGGTACAGGGTGGCAAAAACATTCAGTACTTC. Protein product: CASSQGAVQGGKNIQYF. The genes are TRBV4-2 and TRBJ2-4, with a possible D match to TRBD1 (6 bases). This CDR3 is 17 amino acids long. Germline V lookup: CDR1 LGHNA, CDR2 YNFKEQ. The ends were cut back, 1 base at V and 3 bases at J, with 16 bases in the middle.

The V gene is TRBV28, the J gene TRBJ2-5, with D possibly TRBD2 on 5 matching bases. The CDR3 is 16 residues long. The germline V and J ends were trimmed by 3 bases and 0 bases, with 14 bases remaining between them. From germline, CDR1 is MDHEN and CDR2 SYDVKM. The CDR3 region is CASSFQMHGDQETQYF. The DNA for the CDR3 is TGTGCCAGCAGTTTCCAGATGCACGGGGACCAAGAGACCCAGTACTTC.

This chain connects TRBV19 to TRBJ2-1, with TRBD2 matching over 9 bases. The V gene's germline CDR1 is LNHDA and CDR2 SQIVND (reference sequence). This CDR3 has 16 residues. V was pared by 7 bases and J by 9 bases, with 16 bases of the junction left unmatched. The CDR3, as DNA: TGTGCCAGTAACCCTAGGATTAGCGGGAGTGCCGCTGAGCAGTTCTTC. Its translation is CASNPRISGSAAEQFF.